These 4 T cell receptor beta chains originate from one sample sequenced in a study of cytomegalovirus exposure and HLA in healthy donors. PCR amplification relied on 60 Vbeta primers (plus 13 Jbeta primers). Produced via immunoSEQ multiplex PCR; TCRdb's table is partial and in-frame only. The data hold roughly 100,000 clones, with approximately 70% observed a single time. Sequencing used PBMCs. The receptors shown here come from a man aged 25 to 40 in good health and CMV-seronegative.

This clone was recorded only once. This chain connects TRBV4-3 to TRBJ1-5; the D is unclear. This CDR3 is built from 13 residues. CDR1 and CDR2 (germline): LGHNA, YSLEER. V dropped 5 bases and J dropped 5 bases, with 10 bases sitting between them. The CDR3: CASSSKRDQPQHF. CDR3 bases: TGCGCCAGCAGCTCTAAAAGAGATCAGCCCCAGCATTTT.

CDR3 residues: CSVDSETANYGYTF. DNA of the CDR3: TGCAGCGTTGATTCCGAGACAGCCAACTATGGCTACACCTTC. The chain is built from TRBV29-1 and TRBJ1-2; D might be TRBD1 (5 bases). CDR1 SQVTM and CDR2 ANQGSEA come from the germline V gene. There are 14 residues in the CDR3. V was clipped by 3 bases and J by 2 bases, with 13 bases between them.

This chain uses TRBV11-2 with TRBJ2-2; the D is unclear. Between the trimmed V and J ends, which lost 1 base and 0 bases, there was a span of 18 bases. The CDR3 is 19 residues long. Germline lookup yields CDR1 SGHAT and CDR2 FQNNGV. The CDR3 loop reads CASSLVMRLAFANTGELFF. The CDR3 DNA follows: TGTGCCAGCAGCTTAGTGATGCGCTTAGCATTTGCGAACACCGGGGAGCTGTTTTTT.

V usage is TRBV10-3 and J usage is TRBJ2-2, with 7 bases fitting TRBD2. V trimming: 11 bases; J trimming: 1 base; junction bases outside the gene matches: 7. The germline V gene encodes CDR1 ENHRY and CDR2 SYGVKD. This CDR3 is built from 14 residues. The CDR3 bases are TGTGCCGCCGCTGCTAGCGGGAACACCGGGGAGCTGTTTTTT. As protein: CAAAASGNTGELFF.